This T cell receptor beta chain was obtained from a study of tumor-infiltrating lymphocytes in primary liver carcinoma. The overall study: Surgical resection was the treatment these patients received for primary liver carcinoma. Study-wide results and limits: When set against blood, tumors had a significantly higher top-250-clone fraction (p = 0.039). Less overlap was seen in tumor-adjacent and tumor-blood pairs than in tumor region pairs.

On this clonotype: The antigen is not known.

The blood RNA (from unsorted whole blood) was obtained, and germline DNA was also extracted. No patient had received treatment, and all had chronic HBV infection. Germline V gene sequence: CDR1 SGHDN, CDR2 FVKESK. Trimming stripped 2 bases from V and 8 bases from J, with 18 bases between. CDR3 size: 16 residues. A constant-region primer served to make TCR beta cDNA from around 540 ng total RNA. Slightly modified ARM-PCR served as the procedure for the TCR beta libraries. These libraries came from three rounds of nested multiplex PCR. A C-beta reverse primer was combined with TRBV1-TRBV30 forward primers in the first two PCR rounds, and each round had approximately 9 cycles. TCRdb re-analysed the multiplex PCR reads in MiXCR, keeping a single row per CDR3 protein. This repertoire shows about 210,000 distinct CDR3 sequences, about two thirds found once; its top ten account for approximately 6.6%.

Material for sequencing was peripheral blood. This clonotype was sampled from an older woman with primary liver carcinoma and hepatitis B virus infection. This sequence joins TRBV14 and TRBJ2-2; D call uncertain. The CDR3 nucleotides are TGTGCCAGCAGCCAAAAACTCACAGCGAAGACAGGGGAGCTGTTTTTT. This codes for CASSQKLTAKTGELFF. Filled out from reference TRBV14 and TRBJ2-2, the complete variable domain reads EAGVTQFPSHSVIEKGQTVTLRCDPISGHDNLYWYRRVMGKEIKFLLHFVKESKQDESGMPNNRFLAERTGGTYSTLKVQPAELEDSGVYFCASSQKLTAKTGELFFGEGSRLTVL.